What follows are 31 T cell receptor beta chains derived from one specimen sequenced in a study of T cell responses to AZD1222 COVID-19 vaccine. The data were produced by immunoSEQ multiplex PCR, yet TCRdb's version contains in-frame clones alone and is incomplete. The data hold around 140,000 clones, with more than 85% observed a single time. Source: peripheral blood, taken on day 0 of MenACWY control vaccination. Every receptor here comes from an adult in good health.

The chain carries TRBV28 and TRBJ2-5; 14 bases map to TRBD2. The CDR3 has 19 residues. Germline V gene data show CDR1 as MDHEN and CDR2 as SYDVKM. Trimming took 2 bases from V and 0 from J; bases not matched to a gene: 8. CDR3 in amino acids: CASSLKLTSGRADQETQYF. CDR3 nucleotide sequence: TGTGCCAGCAGTTTAAAGCTGACTAGCGGGAGGGCCGACCAAGAGACCCAGTACTTC.

This clone was seen a single time. The chain is built from TRBV5-1 and TRBJ2-1; 9 bases are a match to TRBD2. With V trimmed by 5 bases and J by 7 bases, 4 bases remained unmatched. This CDR3 is built from 13 residues. CDR1 is SGHRS and CDR2 is YFSETQ in the germline V gene. The CDR3 loop reads CASSNSGSNEQFF. As DNA, the CDR3 is TGCGCCAGCAGTAATAGCGGGAGTAATGAGCAGTTCTTC.

The J gene is TRBJ2-1, the V gene TRBV11-2; D unresolved. The V end lost 1 base, the J end lost 0 bases, and 10 bases lay between the germline ends. This CDR3 comprises 16 residues. Germline V gene lookup returns CDR1 SGHAT and CDR2 FQNNGV. This CDR3 reads CASSLAALSSYNEQFF. The CDR3 nucleotides read TGTGCCAGCAGCTTAGCCGCACTGAGCTCCTACAATGAGCAGTTCTTC. Filled out from reference TRBV11-2 and TRBJ2-1, the complete variable domain reads EAGVAQSPRYKIIEKRQSVAFWCNPISGHATLYWYQQILGQGPKLLIQFQNNGVVDDSQLPKDRFSAERLKGVDSTLKIQPAKLEDSAVYLCASSLAALSSYNEQFFGPGTRLTVL.

The chain's CDR3 is CASSQRTGNGYTF. DNA for the CDR3: TGCGCCAGCAGCCAGAGGACAGGGAATGGCTACACCTTC. This rearrangement joins TRBV4-3 to TRBJ1-2; 8 bases fit TRBD1. V shed 3 bases and J 6 bases; nucleotides not matched to a gene: 3. The CDR3 loop spans 13 amino acids. The germline V gene encodes CDR1 LGHNA and CDR2 YSLEER.

The CDR3 spells CASSPRLAGEDTQYF. CDR3 in DNA: TGTGCCAGCAGCCCCAGACTAGCGGGAGAAGATACGCAGTATTTT. This sequence joins TRBV5-5 and TRBJ2-3; 12 nucleotides agree with TRBD2. The V gene end was trimmed by 4 bases and the J gene end by 5 bases; junction bases not matched to a gene: 5. CDR3 length: 15 residues. In germline, CDR1 is SGHKS, CDR2 YYEKEE (reference sequence).

This clone was counted once. This chain uses TRBV7-9 with TRBJ1-1; D remains unclear. The CDR3 runs to 10 residues. The germline CDR1 and CDR2 sequences are SEHNR and FQNEAQ (reference sequence). As DNA, the CDR3 is TGTGCTACGTGGGGCACTGAAGCTTTCTTT. This codes for CATWGTEAFF.

J is TRBJ1-2 and V is TRBV4-3; TRBD1 matches 7 bases. Germline V gene sequence: CDR1 LGHNA, CDR2 YSLEER. V shed 0 bases, J shed 2 bases, and the junction held 3 bases outside the gene matches. The CDR3 length is 15 residues. CDR3 amino acids: CASSQETGVNYGYTF. CDR3 sequence (DNA): TGCGCCAGCAGCCAAGAAACAGGGGTGAACTATGGCTACACCTTC.

V gene TRBV6-5 combines with J gene TRBJ2-7; TRBD2 aligns across 11 bases. V shed 9 bases, J shed 5 bases, and the junction held 6 bases outside the gene matches. Per germline, CDR1 MNHEY and CDR2 SVGAGI. The CDR3 extends over 13 amino acids. DNA for the CDR3: TGTGCCAGTTCACTAGCGGGAGTTAACGAGCAGTACTTC. It is translated as CASSLAGVNEQYF.

The rearrangement links TRBV30 to TRBJ2-7, with 9 nucleotides matching TRBD1. This CDR3 has 14 amino acids. Per the germline V gene, CDR1 is GTSNPN and CDR2 is SVGIG (reference sequence). The trim removed 5 bases at V and 4 bases at J, leaving 9 bases unmatched. CDR3 coding DNA: TGTGCCTGGCGTACGACAGGGGGTTTTTACGAGCAGTACTTC. It codes for CAWRTTGGFYEQYF.

This rearrangement joins TRBV2 to TRBJ1-1; D remains unclear. The CDR3 loop spans 14 amino acids. The germline V gene has CDR1 SNHLY and CDR2 FYNNEI. V was pared by 6 bases and J by 4 bases, with 15 bases between. CDR3 nucleotide sequence: TGTGCCAGCAGGGAGGGAGTGTCGTTCACTGAAGCTTTCTTT. It yields the protein CASREGVSFTEAFF.

The rearrangement joins TRBV5-1 to TRBJ2-3; the D is unclear. CDR1 and CDR2 (germline): SGHRS, YFSETQ. CDR3 length: 14 amino acids. V was shortened by 4 bases and J by 1 base, with 10 bases between the two germline ends. CDR3 residues: CASSPDLGTDTQYF. The DNA for the CDR3 is TGCGCCAGCAGCCCGGACCTAGGCACAGATACGCAGTATTTT.

CDR3 residues: CATSRDIGVRTEAFF. The CDR3 nucleotides read TGTGCCACCAGCAGAGATATTGGGGTTCGGACTGAAGCTTTCTTT. This chain links TRBV15 with TRBJ1-1; D is uncertain. The CDR3 runs to 15 residues. Trimming left V 0 bases short and J 5 bases short, with 13 bases between. Per the germline V gene, CDR1 is LNHNV and CDR2 is YYDKDF (reference sequence). The complete variable domain, with remaining parts taken from reference TRBV15 and TRBJ1-1, reads DAMVIQNPRYQVTQFGKPVTLSCSQTLNHNVMYWYQQKSSQAPKLLFHYYDKDFNNEADTPDNFQSRRPNTSFCFLDIRSPGLGDTAMYLCATSRDIGVRTEAFFGQGTRLTVV.

This chain connects TRBV24-1 to TRBJ1-5, with 7 bases identical to TRBD1. The germline CDR1 and CDR2 sequences are KGHDR and SFDVKD. The CDR3 runs to 19 residues. J gave up 2 bases and V 3 bases, and 15 bases lay outside the gene matches. The CDR3 is CATSDQTGNPPLGNQPQHF. Here the CDR3 DNA reads TGTGCCACCAGTGATCAGACAGGGAATCCCCCCCTAGGCAATCAGCCCCAGCATTTT.

This clone occurred a few times. This chain joins TRBV10-3 and TRBJ1-2, with D hard to call. CDR1 and CDR2 from the germline V gene are ENHRY and SYGVKD. The CDR3 totals 11 residues. The germline V and J ends were trimmed by 2 bases and 3 bases, with 1 base remaining between them. The CDR3 bases are TGTGCCATCAGTGAGGACTATGGCTACACCTTC. Its translation is CAISEDYGYTF.

This rearrangement joins TRBV25-1 to TRBJ1-2; the D is unclear. This CDR3 comprises 11 residues. The V gene lost 4 bases and the J gene lost 8 bases, with 8 bases spanning the gap. CDR1 is MGHDK and CDR2 is SYGVNS in the germline V gene. The CDR3 sequence is CASSAGFGYTF. CDR3 in DNA: TGTGCCAGCAGTGCGGGTTTCGGCTACACCTTC.

The chain employs TRBV27 and TRBJ2-1; TRBD1 might be the D (7 bases). The germline V gene has CDR1 MNHEY and CDR2 SMNVEV (reference sequence). V lost 2 bases to trimming and J lost 10 bases, with 18 bases between them. CDR3 length: 15 residues. CDR3 amino acids: CASSLGTPGQKEQFF. In DNA form, the CDR3 reads TGTGCCAGCAGTTTAGGGACTCCGGGACAGAAAGAGCAGTTCTTC.

V is TRBV4-3 and J is TRBJ1-2, with D unclear. The germline gives CDR1 LGHNA, CDR2 YSLEER. There are 14 residues in the CDR3. V lost 1 base and J 0 bases, leaving 6 bases between the germline ends. DNA for the CDR3: TGCGCCAGCAGCCAAGGGCAGCCTAACTATGGCTACACCTTC. Amino acids: CASSQGQPNYGYTF.

V is TRBV5-5 and J is TRBJ1-2; 7 positions agree with TRBD1. V lost 3 bases, J lost 4 bases, and 6 bases stayed unmatched. Germline CDR1 and CDR2: SGHKS and YYEKEE (reference sequence). This CDR3 comprises 14 residues. The CDR3 sequence: CASSSGGGTYGYTF. As DNA, the CDR3 is TGTGCCAGCAGCTCTGGAGGGGGCACCTATGGCTACACCTTC.

The rearrangement uses TRBV12-3 or TRBV12-4 and TRBJ2-2; D is unresolved. The V and J ends lost 7 bases and 4 bases respectively, with 10 bases between them. The CDR3 extends over 13 amino acids. The CDR3 bases are TGTGCCAGCATCCAAACACCCACCGGGGAGCTGTTTTTT. Translation: CASIQTPTGELFF.

J is TRBJ2-7 and V is TRBV7-9; 7 bases are a match to TRBD1. The CDR3 loop spans 14 amino acids. Germline V CDR1 and CDR2: SEHNR, FQNEAQ (reference sequence). The junction had 6 bases not matched to a gene; V was cut back by 1 base and J by 6 bases. CDR3 protein: CASSLGQGGGEQYF. CDR3 coding DNA: TGTGCCAGCAGCTTAGGACAGGGTGGGGGCGAGCAGTACTTC.

The chain recombines TRBV19 with TRBJ1-4, with D unresolved. V was cut by 6 bases and J by 5 bases, with 16 bases left in between. This CDR3 has 15 residues. The germline gives CDR1 LNHDA, CDR2 SQIVND (reference sequence). CDR3 DNA sequence: TGTGCCAGTAGCGACGGAACAGTCGGGAATGAAAAACTGTTTTTT. Translating it yields CASSDGTVGNEKLFF. The full variable domain, with the rest looked up from reference TRBV19 and TRBJ1-4, is DGGITQSPKYLFRKEGQNVTLSCEQNLNHDAMYWYRQDPGQGLRLIYYSQIVNDFQKGDIAEGYSVSREKKESFPLTVTSAQKNPTAFYLCASSDGTVGNEKLFFGSGTQLSVL.

V gene TRBV6-2 or TRBV6-3 combines with J gene TRBJ2-3, with D perhaps TRBD2 (7 bases). Trimming took 5 bases from V and 6 from J, leaving 18 bases between them. CDR3 length: 15 residues. The germline gives CDR1 MNHEY, CDR2 SVGEGT. The CDR3 sequence is CASSARWGGRDTQYF. The CDR3 DNA reads as TGTGCCAGCAGTGCTCGATGGGGGGGCCGTGATACGCAGTATTTT.

V gene TRBV6-5 combines with J gene TRBJ1-2, with a weak D call TRBD1 (5 bases). The CDR3 extends over 13 amino acids. The V gene's germline CDR1 is MNHEY and CDR2 SVGAGI. Trimming removed 8 bases at V and 4 bases at J, with 14 bases between. The CDR3 nucleotides read TGTGCCAGCCGCAGCTCGGGGGTCTATGGCTACACCTTC. It yields the protein CASRSSGVYGYTF.

The chain has TRBV5-1 and TRBJ2-2; TRBD2 matches at 10 bases. Unmatched junction bases numbered 10, after V lost 5 bases and J lost 6 bases. Germline lookup yields CDR1 SGHRS and CDR2 YFSETQ. The CDR3 sequence is 16 residues long. The CDR3, as DNA: TGCGCCAGCAGTCTAGCGGGGGACCTGTGGGCCGGGGAGCTGTTTTTT. It encodes CASSLAGDLWAGELFF.

V usage is TRBV7-9 and J usage is TRBJ2-7; D gene ambiguous. Germline CDR1 SEHNR, CDR2 FQNEAQ (reference sequence). Between the trimmed V and J ends, which lost 5 bases and 7 bases, there was a span of 21 bases. The CDR3 consists of 15 residues. The CDR3 sequence is CASSPPLLGRMEQYF. The CDR3 region has the DNA TGTGCCAGCAGCCCTCCTTTATTAGGCAGGATGGAGCAGTACTTC.

The J gene is TRBJ2-5, the V gene TRBV9, with 9 bases identical to TRBD2. There are 16 residues in the CDR3. Germline trimming cut 4 bases from V and 4 bases from J; bases unmatched to any gene: 11. In germline, CDR1 is SGDLS, CDR2 YYNGEE. The CDR3 spells CASSPTWTSAGETQYF. The CDR3 nucleotides read TGTGCCAGCAGCCCTACTTGGACTAGCGCGGGAGAGACCCAGTACTTC.

This clone appeared once. V and J are TRBV13 and TRBJ2-3, with D tentatively TRBD2 (7 bases). Germline CDR1 is PRHDT and CDR2 is FYEKMQ (reference sequence). V was clipped by 5 bases and J by 10 bases, with 19 bases between them. The CDR3 extends over 14 amino acids. The CDR3 DNA sequence: TGTGCCAGCAGCCCCACCCTTCGGGGGGCCGCGCAGTATTTT. Amino acid sequence: CASSPTLRGAAQYF.

The J gene is TRBJ1-4, the V gene TRBV5-1; maybe TRBD1 (5 bases). Looked up from germline, CDR1 is SGHRS and CDR2 is YFSETQ. The CDR3 totals 13 residues. Trimming took 2 bases from V and 8 from J, leaving 10 bases between them. The CDR3 spells CASSLGVEEKLFF. Written as DNA, the CDR3 is TGCGCCAGCAGCTTAGGGGTCGAGGAAAAACTGTTTTTT.

This clone was seen just once. J is TRBJ2-3 and V is TRBV6-6; D is perhaps TRBD1 (5 bases). CDR1 is MNHNY, CDR2 SVGAGI, per germline (reference sequence). Between the trimmed V and J ends, which lost 4 bases and 2 bases, there was a span of 13 bases. CDR3 size: 15 residues. The CDR3 sequence: CASSSRQGATDTQYF. CDR3 nucleotides: TGTGCCAGCAGTTCCAGACAAGGGGCCACAGATACGCAGTATTTT.

The chain uses TRBV4-2 and TRBJ1-6, with a tentative D call TRBD1 (6 bases). Per the germline V gene, CDR1 is LGHNA and CDR2 is YNFKEQ. The CDR3 covers 16 residues. V lost 0 bases to trimming and J lost 9 bases, with 15 bases between them. CDR3 nucleotide sequence: TGTGCCAGCAGCCAAGATTCATCGGGGGGCGGTTCACCCCTCCACTTT. Translation gives CASSQDSSGGGSPLHF.

The rearrangement uses TRBV19 and TRBJ1-5; D may be TRBD1 (5 bases). The CDR3 sequence is 18 residues long. Looked up from germline, CDR1 is LNHDA and CDR2 is SQIVND (reference sequence). Trimming stripped 0 bases from V and 5 bases from J, with 20 bases between. The CDR3 DNA sequence: TGTGCCAGTAGTATAGATAATGGGAAGAGGGACGAGGATCAGCCCCAGCATTTT. Translation gives CASSIDNGKRDEDQPQHF.